Here is one T cell receptor beta chain with its context. Its cognate antigen is unknown. The data were taken from a study of OX40 agonist ivuxolimab in advanced cancers. Study summary: Dose-escalation patients had hepatocellular carcinoma, melanoma, renal cell or head and neck cancer. With a range of roughly 23 to 85, age averaged about 58 years, and around 80% were male. Previous treatment with anti-PD-1, anti-PD-L1 or anti-CTLA-4 therapy was allowed; about 44% had received some.

CDR3 size: 14 residues. From germline, CDR1 is SGHTA and CDR2 FQGNSA. V shed 4 bases, J shed 8 bases, and the junction held 10 bases outside the gene matches. Sequenced by immunoSEQ multiplex PCR; TCRdb stores in-frame clones only, minus some. This table holds approximately 75,000 clones, 90% found once. Notes on the study in general: Expanded peripheral T-cell antigen specificity went undetermined.

The material was CD4+ or CD8+ T cells sorted from blood, obtained in a trial of the OX40 agonist ivuxolimab. The V gene is TRBV7-2, the J gene TRBJ1-2, with 7 bases lining up with TRBD1. The source is an adult with an advanced solid tumor such as melanoma, head and neck, liver or kidney cancer. CDR3 region: CASSSGTVLQGYTF. As DNA, the CDR3 is TGTGCCAGCAGCTCCGGGACAGTGCTACAGGGCTACACCTTC. The full variable domain, its missing parts supplied by reference TRBV7-2 and TRBJ1-2, is GAGVSQSPSNKVTEKGKDVELRCDPISGHTALYWYRQSLGQGLEFLIYFQGNSAPDKSGLPSDRFSAERTGGSVSTLTIQRTQQEDSAVYLCASSSGTVLQGYTFGSGTRLTVV.